Listed below are T cell receptor beta chains from one sample, sequenced in a study of T cells in Graves' hyperthyroidism and ophthalmopathy. Via MiXCR, TCRdb re-called the multiplex PCR reads, giving one row per CDR3 protein. The top ten clones hold about 4% of a sample with 360,000 or so distinct CDR3 sequences, 15% to 20% of them seen once. Sequenced: blood. The receptors derive from a woman between 18 and 30 years old with Graves' hyperthyroidism. The CDR3 runs from the conserved cysteine through the conserved F or W. A D gene is named only where the DNA matches it firmly. Clone size is given for some rows only: seen once, a few or many times, or a class if the clone is expanded.

D gene	CDR3 length	clone size	V gene	J gene	CDR3 protein	CDR3 DNA
.	14	many	TRBV4-1	TRBJ1-1	CASSQDLRGTEAFF	TGCGCCAGCAGCCAAGACTTACGGGGGACTGAAGCTTTCTTT
.	17	many	TRBV15	TRBJ1-2	CATSRDAGGGGLYGYTF	TGTGCCACCAGCAGAGATGCCGGGGGGGGCGGTCTATATGGCTACACCTTC
.	13	many	TRBV3-1	TRBJ2-7	CASSQQGKYEQYF	TGTGCCAGCAGCCAACAGGGGAAATACGAGCAGTACTTC
.	13	many	TRBV14	TRBJ2-7	CASSQKTDYEQYF	TGTGCCAGCAGCCAAAAAACAGACTACGAGCAGTACTTC
.	16	many	TRBV7-8	TRBJ1-5	CASSLARQWGNQPQHF	TGTGCCAGCAGCTTAGCGCGGCAGTGGGGCAATCAGCCCCAGCATTTT
TRBD2	15	many	TRBV6-1	TRBJ2-4	CASSELAGGPNIQYF	TGTGCCAGCAGTGAACTAGCGGGGGGGCCAAACATTCAGTACTTC
TRBD2	17	many	TRBV20-1	TRBJ2-5	CSAGAPRASGGRETQYF	TGCAGTGCTGGGGCCCCTAGGGCTAGCGGGGGGAGAGAGACCCAGTACTTC
TRBD1	12	many	TRBV12-3/TRBV12-4	TRBJ1-2	CASSRQGGGYTF	TGTGCCAGCAGTAGACAGGGCGGGGGCTACACCTTC
.	14	many	TRBV24-1	TRBJ2-2	CATSDHTATEELFF	TGTGCCACCAGTGATCATACAGCGACCGAGGAGCTGTTTTTT
TRBD2	14	many	TRBV28	TRBJ2-7	CASRIAGESYEQYF	TGTGCCAGCAGGATAGCGGGGGAGTCCTACGAGCAGTACTTC
.	13	.	TRBV18	TRBJ2-5	CASSQAVDRTQYF	TGTGCCAGCTCACAGGCGGTTGATCGGACCCAGTACTTC
.	15	.	TRBV20-1	TRBJ1-2	CSATIWGTSNYGYTF	TGCAGTGCTACTATTTGGGGCACATCTAACTATGGCTACACCTTC
.	12	many	TRBV20-1	TRBJ2-5	CSTPGRQETQYF	TGCAGCACTCCGGGTCGCCAAGAGACCCAGTACTTC
TRBD1	13	.	TRBV20-1	TRBJ1-5	CSARGQPYQPQHF	TGCAGTGCTAGGGGACAGCCTTATCAGCCCCAGCATTTT
TRBD1	14	many	TRBV5-1	TRBJ2-7	CASSLGQGAVLRYF	TGCGCCAGCTCCTTGGGGCAGGGGGCAGTGTTGCGGTACTTC
TRBD1	13	many	TRBV29-1	TRBJ1-2	CSVRDRGRNGYTF	TGCAGCGTACGGGACAGGGGGCGGAATGGCTACACCTTC
.	15	few	TRBV28	TRBJ2-4	CASSLGRPKQNIKYF	TGTGCCAGCAGTTTGGGCCGGCCGAAACAAAACATTAAGTACTTC
.	14	many	TRBV6-5	TRBJ1-5	CASSPSQGRQPQHF	TGTGCCAGCAGTCCCTCGCAGGGGCGACAGCCCCAGCATTTT